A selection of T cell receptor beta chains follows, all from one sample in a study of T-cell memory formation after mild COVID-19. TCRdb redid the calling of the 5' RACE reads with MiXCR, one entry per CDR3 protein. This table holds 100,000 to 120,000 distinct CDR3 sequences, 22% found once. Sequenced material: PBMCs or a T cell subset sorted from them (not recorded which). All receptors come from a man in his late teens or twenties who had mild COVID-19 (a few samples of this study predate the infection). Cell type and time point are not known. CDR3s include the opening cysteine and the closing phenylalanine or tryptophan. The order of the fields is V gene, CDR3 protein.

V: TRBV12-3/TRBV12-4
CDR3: CASSFNGDEQYF

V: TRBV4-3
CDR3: CASSQGTGGGQPQHF

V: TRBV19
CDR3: CASSIDVPTDSSTDTQYF

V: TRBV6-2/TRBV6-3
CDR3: CASRHLTGEQFF

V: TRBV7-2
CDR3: CASSLIADRDRGYEQYF

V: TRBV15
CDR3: CATSRDLGGTDTQYF

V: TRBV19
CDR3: CASKTPSGGLGGEQFF

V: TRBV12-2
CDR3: CASRLGMGLYESRTTEAFF

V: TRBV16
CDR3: CASSATTGGYGYTF

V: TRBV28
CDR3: CASTPTGTYGYTF

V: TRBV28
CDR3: CASSPLLTGGNNEQFF

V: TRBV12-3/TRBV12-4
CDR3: CASSLIQGGNIQYF

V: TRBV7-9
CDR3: CASSRIAVTGTNEKLFF

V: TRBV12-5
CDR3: CASANADPHRPSYEQYF

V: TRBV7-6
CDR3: CASSQSSYNSPLHF

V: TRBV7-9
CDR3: CASSSDGTVLYTEAFF

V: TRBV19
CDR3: CASSQTAYNSPLHF

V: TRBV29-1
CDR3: CSVVLAGGEEETQYF

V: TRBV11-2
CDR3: CASSLTSGGSYNEQFF

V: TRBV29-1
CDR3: CSVANVGETQYF

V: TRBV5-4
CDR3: CASSSPQGTGNTEAFF

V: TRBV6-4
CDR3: CASSDGKRGGTDTQYF

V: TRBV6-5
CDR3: CASSPTVPSRFSNQPQHF

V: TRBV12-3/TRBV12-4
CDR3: CASSLRRDNHYGYTF

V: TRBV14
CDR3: CASSQVTGGRNEQFF

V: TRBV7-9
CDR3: CATRQGMSSYNEQFF

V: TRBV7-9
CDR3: CASSLPGTGRGQETQYF

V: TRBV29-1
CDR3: CSVARADTLYNEQFF

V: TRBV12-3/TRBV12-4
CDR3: CASSPGPGNIQYF

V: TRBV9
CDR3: CASSDYYNEQFF

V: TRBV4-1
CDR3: CASSQLLGVNTEAFF

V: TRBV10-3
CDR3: CAIRYRDRVQETQYF

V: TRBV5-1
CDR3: CASRGDEQFF

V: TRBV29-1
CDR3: CGGGGTFYGYTF

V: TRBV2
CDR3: CASSSGDTDTQYF

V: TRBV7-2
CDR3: CASSYVKAGGGYTF

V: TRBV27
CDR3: CASSLPTGELFF

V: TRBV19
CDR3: CAIWRGQWYF

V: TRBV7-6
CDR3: CASSSGPLRADTQYF

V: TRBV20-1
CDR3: CSARELYEQFF

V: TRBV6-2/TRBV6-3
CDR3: CASSTFEGPDYEQYF

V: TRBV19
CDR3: CASSKSGTVTNGYTF

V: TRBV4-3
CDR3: CASSQDPLRRSDTEAFF

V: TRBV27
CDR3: CASSSQGAGGASSYEQYF

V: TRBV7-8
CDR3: CASSFLGTVTGELFF

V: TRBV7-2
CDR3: CASRKTSGGSYNEQFF

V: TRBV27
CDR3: CASSLLGAGGQETQYF

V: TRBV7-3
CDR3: CASSLGLAGGPTDTQYF

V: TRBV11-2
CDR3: CASSSSGQFF

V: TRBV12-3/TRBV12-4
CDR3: CASGLADNNEQFF

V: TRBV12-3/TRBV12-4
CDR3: CASSPDSTYGYTF

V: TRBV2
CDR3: CASEGEDFNSGNTIYF